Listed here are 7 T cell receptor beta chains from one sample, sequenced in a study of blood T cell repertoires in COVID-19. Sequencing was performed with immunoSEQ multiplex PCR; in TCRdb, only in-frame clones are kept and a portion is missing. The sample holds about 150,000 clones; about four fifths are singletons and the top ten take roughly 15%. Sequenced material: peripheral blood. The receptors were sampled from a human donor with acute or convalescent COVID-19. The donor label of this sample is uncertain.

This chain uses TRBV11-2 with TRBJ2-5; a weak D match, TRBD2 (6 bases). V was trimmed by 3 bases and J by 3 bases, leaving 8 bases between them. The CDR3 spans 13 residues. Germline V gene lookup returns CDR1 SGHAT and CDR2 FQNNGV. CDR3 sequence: CASSFSGEETQYF. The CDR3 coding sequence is TGTGCCAGCAGCTTTTCGGGGGAAGAGACCCAGTACTTC.

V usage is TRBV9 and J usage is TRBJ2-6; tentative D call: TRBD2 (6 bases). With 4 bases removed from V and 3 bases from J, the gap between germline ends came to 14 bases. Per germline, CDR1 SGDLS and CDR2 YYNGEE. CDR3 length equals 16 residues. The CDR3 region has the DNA TGTGCCAGCAGCACCTGGGAGGTTTTTGGGGCCAACGTCCTGACTTTC. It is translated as CASSTWEVFGANVLTF.

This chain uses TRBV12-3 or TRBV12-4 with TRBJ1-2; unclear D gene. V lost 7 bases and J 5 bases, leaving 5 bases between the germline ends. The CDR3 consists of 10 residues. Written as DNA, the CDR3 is TGTGCCAGCACCCTATATGGCTACACCTTC. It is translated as CASTLYGYTF.

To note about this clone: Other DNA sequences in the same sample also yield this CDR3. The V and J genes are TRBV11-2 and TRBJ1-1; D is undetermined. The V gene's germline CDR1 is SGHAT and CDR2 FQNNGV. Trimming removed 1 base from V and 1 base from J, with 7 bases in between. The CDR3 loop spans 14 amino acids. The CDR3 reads CASSLGGRNTEAFF. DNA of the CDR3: TGTGCCAGCAGCTTAGGAGGGAGGAACACTGAAGCTTTCTTT.

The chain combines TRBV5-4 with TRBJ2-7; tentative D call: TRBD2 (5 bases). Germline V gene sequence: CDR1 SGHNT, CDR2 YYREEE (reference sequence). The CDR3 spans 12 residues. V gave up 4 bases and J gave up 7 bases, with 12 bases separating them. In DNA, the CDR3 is TGTGCCAGCAGCCACCCGCGGAGGGAGCAGTACTTC. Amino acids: CASSHPRREQYF.

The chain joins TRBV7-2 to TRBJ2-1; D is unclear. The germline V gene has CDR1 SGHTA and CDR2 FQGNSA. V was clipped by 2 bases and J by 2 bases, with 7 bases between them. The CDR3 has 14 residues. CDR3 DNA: TGTGCCAGCAGCTTATATAGAACCTACAATGAGCAGTTCTTC. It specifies CASSLYRTYNEQFF. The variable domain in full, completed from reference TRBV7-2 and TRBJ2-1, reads GAGVSQSPSNKVTEKGKDVELRCDPISGHTALYWYRQSLGQGLEFLIYFQGNSAPDKSGLPSDRFSAERTGGSVSTLTIQRTQQEDSAVYLCASSLYRTYNEQFFGPGTRLTVL.

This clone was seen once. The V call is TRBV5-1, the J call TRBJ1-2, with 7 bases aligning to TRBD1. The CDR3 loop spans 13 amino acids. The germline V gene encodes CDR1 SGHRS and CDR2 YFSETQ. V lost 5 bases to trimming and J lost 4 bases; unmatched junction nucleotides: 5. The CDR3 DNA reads TGCGCCAGCAGGGAAGGGGACAGCTATGGCTACACCTTC. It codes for CASREGDSYGYTF.